Listed below are T cell receptor beta chains from one sample, sequenced in a study of T cells in Graves' hyperthyroidism and ophthalmopathy. TCRdb reprocessed the multiplex PCR reads with MiXCR, giving one entry per CDR3 protein. The sample includes hundreds of thousands of distinct CDR3 sequences, about 20% of them seen just once. Sequences were obtained from blood. Receptors originate from a man aged 35-49 years with Graves' ophthalmopathy. CDR3s include the opening cysteine and the closing phenylalanine or tryptophan. Fields, in order: D gene, J gene, V gene, clone size, CDR3 DNA, CDR3 protein. A D gene is named only where the DNA matches it firmly. Clone size is given for some rows only: seen once, a few or many times, or a class if the clone is expanded.

D: NA
J: TRBJ2-6
V: TRBV4-2
size: NA
DNA: TGTGCCAGCAGCCAATCAGGCTCTGGGGCCAACGTCCTGACTTTC
CDR3: CASSQSGSGANVLTF

D: TRBD2
J: TRBJ2-7
V: TRBV5-1
size: many
DNA: TGCGCCAGCAGCTTGGGACTAGCGGGGGGGCGGTACGAGCAGTACTTC
CDR3: CASSLGLAGGRYEQYF

D: NA
J: TRBJ1-2
V: TRBV20-1
size: NA
DNA: TGCAGTGCGGTAACTGGCGACGGAAGCGGTGGCTACACCTTC
CDR3: CSAVTGDGSGGYTF

D: TRBD1
J: TRBJ1-2
V: TRBV5-1
size: many
DNA: TGCGCCACGAGGGACAGGACAGACTATGGCTACACCTTC
CDR3: CATRDRTDYGYTF

D: NA
J: TRBJ2-7
V: TRBV5-4
size: NA
DNA: TGTGCCAGCAGCCGAGACAACAACTACGAGCAGTACTTC
CDR3: CASSRDNNYEQYF

D: TRBD1
J: TRBJ1-4
V: TRBV20-1
size: NA
DNA: TGCAGTGTCCCGACAGGGAATGAAAAACTGTTTTTT
CDR3: CSVPTGNEKLFF

D: NA
J: TRBJ1-3
V: TRBV28
size: NA
DNA: TGTGCCAGCAGTGTACACTCTGGAAACACCATATATTTT
CDR3: CASSVHSGNTIYF

D: NA
J: TRBJ2-5
V: TRBV2
size: many
DNA: TGTGCCAGCACGCAAGGGGGGAAGGGAGAGACCCAGTACTTC
CDR3: CASTQGGKGETQYF

D: TRBD2
J: TRBJ2-7
V: TRBV11-2
size: few
DNA: TGTGCCAGCGGATACCCCCCTACCGGGACTAGCGGGAGCTCCTACGAGCAGTACTTC
CDR3: CASGYPPTGTSGSSYEQYF

D: TRBD2
J: TRBJ2-1
V: TRBV2
size: many
DNA: TGTGCCAGCAGACAGACTAGCGGGAAGGTGGGCTCCTACAATGAGCAGTTCTTC
CDR3: CASRQTSGKVGSYNEQFF